This record covers a single TCR beta chain. The sample comes from a study of blood T cell repertoires in COVID-19. Study overall: From T cells, B-cell-depleted T cells, or PBMCs came the material, which was cDNA or gDNA.

Method: immunoSEQ multiplex PCR; TCRdb's copy keeps in-frame clones and lacks some. The profile covers 100,000 to 150,000 clones, with about 89% appearing a single time and 3.6% taken by the ten largest. Sequencing was done on a sample of peripheral blood. The receptor comes from a woman in her fifties or sixties with acute or convalescent COVID-19.

The CDR3 loop is CASSESPLSNQPQHF. The CDR3 nucleotides read TGTGCCAGCAGTGAGTCGCCACTTAGCAATCAGCCCCAGCATTTT. The V gene is TRBV6-1, the J gene TRBJ1-5; D unresolved. The CDR3 contains 15 residues. The germline gives CDR1 MNHNS, CDR2 SASEGT. V shed 3 bases and J shed 0 bases, with 9 bases lying between them.